This T cell receptor (beta chain) originates from a study of T cell repertoires in cytomegalovirus infection. The V end lost 1 base, the J end lost 5 bases, and 9 bases lay between the germline ends. This CDR3 comprises 14 residues. The germline V gene encodes CDR1 SGHVS and CDR2 FNYEAQ. Study conclusions and caveats: There were HLA-C-restricted CMV-specific TCR beta clonotypes dominating the ex vivo response.

TCRdb redid the calling of the reads with MiXCR, one entry per CDR3 protein. The repertoire holds 680,000 or so distinct CDR3 sequences, around 32% seen once, with about 20% in the top ten. This clonotype was recorded at least ten times. Its target is unknown. Sequenced here: cultured PBMCs, sampled from culture after CMV antigen stimulation. V is TRBV7-6 and J is TRBJ2-1, with D possibly being TRBD2 (6 bases). The source is a human donor in good health (CMV status not recorded). Some clones in this sample may be carry-over from other donors' samples. The CDR3 region is CASSLGGGDNEQFF. The CDR3 nucleotides read TGTGCCAGCAGCTTAGGTGGCGGGGACAATGAGCAGTTCTTC. Complete variable domain (other parts from reference TRBV7-6 and TRBJ2-1): GAGVSQSPRYKVTKRGQDVALRCDPISGHVSLYWYRQALGQGPEFLTYFNYEAQQDKSGLPNDRFSAERPEGSISTLTIQRTEQRDSAMYRCASSLGGGDNEQFFGPGTRLTVL.